A selection of T cell receptor beta chains follows, all from one sample in a study of beta chain features in type 1 diabetes. TCRdb's table, derived via immunoSEQ multiplex PCR, lists solely in-frame clones and lacks some. Of 500,000 to 800,000 clones listed, around an eighth are singletons. Sequenced material: naive CD4+ T cells from blood. These receptors came from a man between 25 and 39 years old with type 1 diabetes. CDR3s include the opening cysteine and the closing phenylalanine or tryptophan. The order of the fields is clone size, D gene, V gene, J gene, CDR3 protein, CDR3 DNA. A D gene is named only where the DNA matches it firmly. Clone size, where shown, is once, few, many, or a class for clones that have expanded.

clone size: few; D gene: NA; V gene: TRBV4-3; J gene: TRBJ1-6; CDR3 protein: CASSQGTQGYNSPLHF; CDR3 DNA: TGCGCCAGCAGCCAAGGGACACAGGGATATAATTCACCCCTCCACTTT
clone size: few; D gene: TRBD1; V gene: TRBV29-1; J gene: TRBJ2-3; CDR3 protein: CSVDRTGGTDTQYF; CDR3 DNA: TGCAGCGTTGACCGGACAGGGGGCACAGATACGCAGTATTTT
clone size: many; D gene: NA; V gene: TRBV7-9; J gene: TRBJ2-6; CDR3 protein: CASRGANVLTF; CDR3 DNA: TGTGCCAGCAGGGGGGCCAACGTCCTGACTTTC
clone size: few; D gene: NA; V gene: TRBV6-6; J gene: TRBJ1-6; CDR3 protein: CASSQTGIGSPLHF; CDR3 DNA: TGTGCCAGCAGTCAAACAGGGATCGGTTCACCCCTCCACTTT
clone size: few; D gene: NA; V gene: TRBV5-1; J gene: TRBJ2-7; CDR3 protein: CASSLQGPPTEQYF; CDR3 DNA: TGCGCCAGCAGCTTGCAGGGGCCACCTACAGAGCAGTACTTC
clone size: few; D gene: TRBD1; V gene: TRBV27; J gene: TRBJ1-6; CDR3 protein: CASSPHPTGKGHLHF; CDR3 DNA: TGTGCCAGCAGTCCCCACCCGACAGGGAAGGGGCACCTCCACTTT
clone size: NA; D gene: TRBD1; V gene: TRBV27; J gene: TRBJ2-3; CDR3 protein: CASSLRQGVLDTQYF; CDR3 DNA: TGTGCCAGCAGTTTAAGACAGGGGGTATTGGATACGCAGTATTTT
clone size: NA; D gene: NA; V gene: TRBV12-5; J gene: TRBJ2-1; CDR3 protein: CASGLGDTPNNEQFF; CDR3 DNA: TGTGCTAGTGGTTTGGGGGACACTCCTAACAATGAGCAGTTCTTC
clone size: NA; D gene: TRBD2; V gene: TRBV5-1; J gene: TRBJ2-7; CDR3 protein: CASRGEYEQYF; CDR3 DNA: TGCGCCAGCCGGGGGGAATACGAGCAGTACTTC
clone size: once; D gene: NA; V gene: TRBV7-2; J gene: TRBJ2-3; CDR3 protein: CASSLAADTQYF; CDR3 DNA: TGTGCCAGCAGCTTGGCTGCAGATACGCAGTATTTT